The 30 T cell receptor beta chains below come from one sample, sequenced in a study of shared clonotypes between healthy human individuals. Libraries were prepared by immunoSEQ multiplex PCR; TCRdb keeps only in-frame clonotypes and omits some of them. The table has some 500,000 clones, roughly 95% seen once. The sequencing sample was made of naive CD4+ T cells sorted from blood. As for subset: CD45RA+ positively selected. These receptors originate from a woman aged 25 to 45 in good health.

The chain couples TRBV14 to TRBJ1-2; unclear D gene. The CDR3 sequence is 13 residues long. V lost 4 bases and J 2 bases, leaving 8 bases between the germline ends. The germline gives CDR1 SGHDN, CDR2 FVKESK. CDR3 bases: TGTGCCAGCAGCCCCCCCGGGAACTATGGCTACACCTTC. Amino acids: CASSPPGNYGYTF. The variable domain in full, with the rest retrieved from reference TRBV14 and TRBJ1-2, is EAGVTQFPSHSVIEKGQTVTLRCDPISGHDNLYWYRRVMGKEIKFLLHFVKESKQDESGMPNNRFLAERTGGTYSTLKVQPAELEDSGVYFCASSPPGNYGYTFGSGTRLTVV.

The J gene is TRBJ1-2, the V gene TRBV19, with D perhaps matching TRBD1 (6 bases). Looked up from germline, CDR1 is LNHDA and CDR2 is SQIVND (reference sequence). The V and J ends lost 7 bases and 4 bases respectively, with 10 bases between them. CDR3 length equals 12 residues. The CDR3 loop is CASKGGGYGYTF. The CDR3 coding sequence is TGTGCCAGTAAGGGGGGTGGCTATGGCTACACCTTC.

The chain combines TRBV2 with TRBJ1-1; D gene uncertain. CDR1 SNHLY and CDR2 FYNNEI come from the germline V gene. V shed 7 bases and J shed 4 bases, with 10 bases lying between them. This CDR3 has 12 residues. CDR3 sequence: CASNLSPTEAFF. CDR3 bases: TGTGCCAGCAATTTATCACCCACTGAAGCTTTCTTT.

In its sample, this clone was seen once. This chain joins TRBV19 and TRBJ1-1; D uncertain. Trimming pared 9 bases from V and 3 bases from J, leaving 14 bases between. Germline CDR1 and CDR2: LNHDA and SQIVND (reference sequence). This CDR3 region has 13 residues. The CDR3 here is CASQWQEDTEAFF. For the CDR3, the DNA is TGTGCCAGCCAATGGCAGGAGGACACTGAAGCTTTCTTT.

V usage is TRBV30 and J usage is TRBJ2-7; 7 bases are a match to TRBD1. After removal of 1 base from V and 6 bases from J, the junction contained 6 bases not matched to a gene. The CDR3 runs 13 residues. Per germline, CDR1 GTSNPN and CDR2 SVGIG (reference sequence). The CDR3 DNA reads as TGTGCCTGGAGTGGACAGGGAGCACTCGAGCAGTACTTC. Protein: CAWSGQGALEQYF.

This sequence joins TRBV12-1 and TRBJ2-5; the table's D gene call, TRBD2, was not cross checked with the DNA. The J call could be wrong; TRBJ2-7 is a better fit for the DNA end. TRBV12-1 is noted as a pseudogene. The CDR3 extends over 18 amino acids. The CDR3, as DNA: TGTGCCAGCAGCTCCCGACTAGCGGGAGAAAGGGTCTTGGACGAGCAGTACTTC. It encodes CASSSRLAGERVLDEQYF.

The chain couples TRBV11-2 to TRBJ2-2, with D possibly matching TRBD1 (5 bases). The CDR3 has 15 amino acids. Trimming stripped 1 base from V and 3 bases from J, with 9 bases between. Germline assignment: CDR1 SGHAT and CDR2 FQNNGV. CDR3 in amino acids: CASSLAGQDTGELFF. CDR3 sequence (DNA): TGTGCCAGCAGCTTAGCTGGACAAGACACCGGGGAGCTGTTTTTT.

V gene TRBV5-1 combines with J gene TRBJ2-5; TRBD1 is a possible D gene (5 bases). The end of the DNA is better explained by TRBJ2-7, so the J call may be wrong. Germline V gives CDR1 SGHRS, CDR2 YFSETQ. The CDR3 runs to 14 residues. The CDR3 region is CASSKTVASYEQYF. DNA of the CDR3: TGCGCCAGCAGTAAGACAGTGGCCTCCTACGAGCAGTACTTC.

The J gene is TRBJ2-3, the V gene TRBV28; D perhaps matches TRBD2 (6 bases). Germline V CDR1 and CDR2: MDHEN, SYDVKM. V was clipped by 3 bases and J by 2 bases, with 9 bases between them. The CDR3 length is 14 residues. Written as DNA, the CDR3 is TGTGCCAGCAGTTTCGGGGACTTCACAGATACGCAGTATTTT. This encodes CASSFGDFTDTQYF.

The gene calls are TRBV28 and TRBJ1-5; the D gene is possibly TRBD1 (5 bases). CDR1 is MDHEN, CDR2 SYDVKM, per germline. The CDR3 has 15 residues. The V end lost 8 bases, the J end lost 4 bases, and 18 bases lay between the germline ends. CDR3 sequence (DNA): TGTGCCAGCCTCTTGGGGGGGGTACTTAATCAGCCCCAGCATTTT. Amino acids: CASLLGGVLNQPQHF. Based on the CDR3 plus reference TRBV28 and TRBJ1-5, the full variable domain is DVKVTQSSRYLVKRTGEKVFLECVQDMDHENMFWYRQDPGLGLRLIYFSYDVKMKEKGDIPEGYSVSREKKERFSLILESASTNQTSMYLCASLLGGVLNQPQHFGDGTRLSIL.

The gene calls are TRBV5-1 and TRBJ2-2; 15 nucleotides agree with TRBD2. The germline CDR1 and CDR2 sequences are SGHRS and YFSETQ. The CDR3 consists of 19 residues. The J segment lost 3 bases and the V segment lost 2 bases, leaving 8 bases of the junction unmatched. CDR3 DNA sequence: TGCGCCAGCAGCTTAGAACCGGGACTAGCGGGAGGCCACACCGGGGAGCTGTTTTTT. Its protein product is CASSLEPGLAGGHTGELFF.

The chain combines TRBV6-1 with TRBJ1-5; D might be TRBD1 (5 bases). This CDR3 region has 17 residues. Germline V CDR1 and CDR2: MNHNS, SASEGT. V lost 2 bases and J lost 1, with 15 bases in between. CDR3 loop: CASSEPTGPRSNQPQHF. Written as DNA, the CDR3 is TGTGCCAGCAGTGAACCTACAGGACCGAGAAGCAATCAGCCCCAGCATTTT.

This clone was counted once. The chain carries TRBV2 and TRBJ2-2; TRBD2 matches at 9 bases. Trimming at V came to 5 bases and at J to 4 bases, leaving 14 bases not matched to a gene. The CDR3 runs 18 residues. CDR1 is SNHLY and CDR2 is FYNNEI in the germline V gene. The DNA of the CDR3 is TGTGCCAGCAGTACCTATCGCGCGGGAGGGCCCAGCACCGGGGAGCTGTTTTTT. The encoded protein is CASSTYRAGGPSTGELFF. Using reference TRBV2 and TRBJ2-2 for the parts outside the CDR3, the full variable domain is EPEVTQTPSHQVTQMGQEVILRCVPISNHLYFYWYRQILGQKVEFLVSFYNNEISEKSEIFDDQFSVERPDGSNFTLKIRSTKLEDSAMYFCASSTYRAGGPSTGELFFGEGSRLTVL.

The V gene is TRBV19, the J gene TRBJ2-4, with TRBD1 as a possible D gene (6 bases). CDR3 size: 15 residues. V shed 6 bases and J shed 7 bases, with 19 bases lying between them. Per germline, CDR1 LNHDA and CDR2 SQIVND (reference sequence). CDR3 nucleotide sequence: TGTGCCAGTAGGACCTCGGGACACGGTCTCAACATTCAGTACTTC. Protein: CASRTSGHGLNIQYF.

This clone has more than one count but fewer than ten. The chain has TRBV4-1 and TRBJ2-6; TRBD1 aligns across 10 bases. Germline CDR1 is MGHRA and CDR2 is YSYEKL. This CDR3 comprises 16 residues. V gave up 10 bases and J gave up 3 bases; unmatched junction bases: 9. The CDR3 region is CATRGTGVGGANVLTF. The CDR3 DNA follows: TGCGCCACCCGAGGGACAGGGGTTGGTGGGGCCAACGTCCTGACTTTC.

This chain links TRBV6-6 with TRBJ2-7, with TRBD1 as a possible D gene (6 bases). CDR1 is MNHNY, CDR2 SVGAGI, per germline (reference sequence). V was cut by 6 bases and J by 0 bases, with 12 bases left in between. The CDR3 sequence is 14 residues long. The CDR3 DNA reads as TGTGCCAGCAGGAGCCAGGGGCCCTCCTACGAGCAGTACTTC. This encodes CASRSQGPSYEQYF.

The chain uses TRBV10-3 and TRBJ2-7; 9 bases match TRBD1. The germline gives CDR1 ENHRY, CDR2 SYGVKD. Trimming cost V 4 bases and J 0 bases; bases outside gene matches: 4. There are 15 residues in the CDR3. CDR3: CAISGGTGNSYEQYF. CDR3 nucleotides: TGTGCCATCAGTGGAGGGACAGGGAACTCCTACGAGCAGTACTTC.

This clone came up a few times. This chain joins TRBV27 and TRBJ2-7; 7 nucleotides line up with TRBD1. The junction had 22 bases not matched to a gene; V was cut back by 10 bases and J by 7 bases. CDR3 length: 16 residues. CDR1 is MNHEY, CDR2 SMNVEV, per germline (reference sequence). This chain's CDR3 is CATAAFLPTTGKEQYF. CDR3 in DNA: TGTGCCACCGCTGCCTTCCTCCCCACGACAGGGAAGGAGCAGTACTTC.

The V call is TRBV2, the J call TRBJ2-6; D may correspond to TRBD1 or TRBD2 (5 bases each). Trimming cost V 11 bases and J 2 bases, with 13 bases left between them. The CDR3 runs to 14 residues. CDR1 is SNHLY and CDR2 is FYNNEI in the germline V gene. The CDR3 protein is CAGSGAAGANVLTF. In DNA, the CDR3 is TGTGCCGGGAGTGGGGCCGCTGGGGCCAACGTCCTGACTTTC.

Points on this clone: Within the sample, other DNA sequences also encode this same CDR3. V is TRBV18 and J is TRBJ1-5; TRBD1 is a possible D gene (5 bases). V was shortened by 2 bases and J by 7 bases, with 9 bases between the two germline ends. The CDR3 is made up of 13 amino acids. Per the germline V gene, CDR1 is KGHSH and CDR2 is LQKENI. CDR3 loop: CASSPGGVQPQHF. DNA for the CDR3: TGTGCCAGCTCACCAGGAGGGGTGCAGCCCCAGCATTTT.

The rearrangement links TRBV11-2 to TRBJ1-5; D is ambiguous. The CDR3 extends over 15 amino acids. V shed 5 bases and J shed 5 bases, with 16 bases lying between them. Germline V lookup: CDR1 SGHAT, CDR2 FQNNGV. CDR3 region: CASSRRGGRDQPQHF. In nucleotides, the CDR3 is TGTGCCAGCAGCCGCCGAGGAGGGCGTGATCAGCCCCAGCATTTT.

V usage is TRBV5-1 and J usage is TRBJ2-7; 7 positions match TRBD2. V trimming: 0 bases; J trimming: 7 bases; junction bases outside the gene matches: 10. Germline CDR1 SGHRS, CDR2 YFSETQ. The CDR3 spans 15 residues. The CDR3 is CASSLVVGRLGEQYF. DNA for the CDR3: TGCGCCAGCAGCTTGGTGGTCGGGAGGCTGGGTGAGCAGTACTTC.

This chain joins TRBV7-9 and TRBJ2-7; 7 nucleotides match TRBD1. The ends lost 1 base at V and 4 bases at J; junction bases unmatched: 4. Germline V CDR1 and CDR2: SEHNR, FQNEAQ (reference sequence). The CDR3 has 14 residues. The CDR3 spells CASSLGTGEYEQYF. The CDR3 region has the DNA TGTGCCAGCAGCTTAGGTACAGGGGAATACGAGCAGTACTTC. Full variable domain (rest looked up from reference TRBV7-9 and TRBJ2-7): DTGVSQNPRHKITKRGQNVTFRCDPISEHNRLYWYRQTLGQGPEFLTYFQNEAQLEKSRLLSDRFSAERPKGSFSTLEIQRTEQGDSAMYLCASSLGTGEYEQYFGPGTRLTVT.

The chain recombines TRBV18 with TRBJ2-5, with 9 bases matching TRBD1. In germline, CDR1 is KGHSH, CDR2 LQKENI. The CDR3 covers 14 residues. J lost 2 bases, V lost 3 bases, and 1 base had no gene match. The CDR3 nucleotides read TGTGCCAGCTCACCGACAGGGGGGCAAGAGACCCAGTACTTC. This sequence encodes CASSPTGGQETQYF. The full variable domain, completed using reference TRBV18 and TRBJ2-5, is NAGVMQNPRHLVRRRGQEARLRCSPMKGHSHVYWYRQLPEEGLKFMVYLQKENIIDESGMPKERFSAEFPKEGPSILRIQQVVRGDSAAYFCASSPTGGQETQYFGPGTRLLVL.

The CDR3 coding sequence is TGCGCCAGCAGCCAAGCCCCCCGGACAGGGGCCACGAGCTCTGGAAACACCATATATTTT. It specifies CASSQAPRTGATSSGNTIYF. The V call is TRBV4-1, the J call TRBJ1-3; 9 bases fit TRBD1. The V gene's germline CDR1 is MGHRA and CDR2 YSYEKL. This CDR3 spans 20 amino acids. The V segment lost 1 base and the J segment 0 bases; nucleotides outside the gene matches: 13.

The chain combines TRBV15 with TRBJ2-1; no clear D. The germline V gene encodes CDR1 LNHNV and CDR2 YYDKDF (reference sequence). The V end lost 1 base, the J end lost 3 bases, and 7 bases lay between the germline ends. This CDR3 spans 14 amino acids. The CDR3 sequence: CATSRGGVYNEQFF. Here the CDR3 DNA reads TGTGCCACCAGCAGAGGAGGCGTCTACAATGAGCAGTTCTTC.

The chain combines TRBV5-6 with TRBJ2-7, with TRBD2 as a possible D gene (5 bases). The CDR3 consists of 15 residues. V lost 1 base and J 0 bases, leaving 11 bases between the germline ends. Germline assignment: CDR1 SGHDT and CDR2 YYEEEE. The CDR3 DNA sequence: TGTGCCAGCAGCTTGACGGGGTATCCCTCCTACGAGCAGTACTTC. This codes for CASSLTGYPSYEQYF.

The chain uses TRBV5-1 and TRBJ1-3; D is ambiguous. The CDR3 loop spans 15 amino acids. V was clipped by 5 bases and J by 2 bases, with 14 bases between them. Germline assignment: CDR1 SGHRS and CDR2 YFSETQ. CDR3 DNA: TGCGCCAGCAGGGTTGGGCGCTCGACTGGAAACACCATATATTTT. As protein: CASRVGRSTGNTIYF.

The chain is built from TRBV6-1 and TRBJ2-1; no reliable D call. CDR1 is MNHNS, CDR2 SASEGT, per germline. This CDR3 comprises 14 residues. Trimming pared 1 base from V and 5 bases from J, leaving 9 bases between. The CDR3 region has the DNA TGTGCCAGCAGTGAAGAACCACAGAACAATGAGCAGTTCTTC. Its protein product is CASSEEPQNNEQFF.

J is TRBJ2-2 and V is TRBV30; D gene ambiguous. Germline V gene lookup returns CDR1 GTSNPN and CDR2 SVGIG (reference sequence). V lost 4 bases and J 4 bases, leaving 16 bases between the germline ends. The CDR3 has 15 amino acids. In DNA form, the CDR3 reads TGTGCCTGGACAAGTAAGAACCCGGGCACCGGGGAGCTGTTTTTT. Protein sequence: CAWTSKNPGTGELFF.